The rows below give T cell receptor beta chains drawn from one sample of a study of blood T cell repertoires in COVID-19. This table comes from immunoSEQ multiplex PCR, and its TCRdb copy is limited to in-frame clones, with some not included. Found here are roughly 35,000 clones, roughly three quarters of them singletons; the top ten hold around 15%. Sequences were obtained from peripheral blood. These receptors originate from a man between 65 and 85 years old with acute or convalescent COVID-19. CDR3s include the opening cysteine and the closing phenylalanine or tryptophan. The order of the fields is clone size, V gene, J gene, D gene, CDR3 protein, CDR3 DNA. The D gene is left open where the match is weak. Size values are once, few and many counts, or a class for expanded clones, and some rows have none.

>.|TRBV3-1/TRBV3-2|TRBJ1-3|.
CASSPRLGAFSGNTIYF
TGTGCCAGCAGCCCCCGACTGGGGGCCTTCTCTGGAAACACCATATATTTT
>few|TRBV3-1/TRBV3-2|TRBJ1-3|TRBD1
CASSQLDRGIGNTIYF
TGTGCCAGCAGCCAACTGGACAGGGGAATTGGAAACACCATATATTTT
>.|TRBV9|TRBJ1-1|.
CASMRIESSNTEAFF
TGTGCCAGCATGAGAATAGAATCATCGAACACTGAAGCTTTCTTT
>.|TRBV24-1|TRBJ2-3|.
CATSDFGRATTDTQYF
TGTGCCACCAGTGATTTTGGCAGGGCAACCACAGATACGCAGTATTTT
>few|TRBV9|TRBJ1-3|TRBD1
CASSVDGTGGGNTIYF
TGTGCCAGCAGCGTAGACGGGACAGGAGGAGGAAACACCATATATTTT
>.|TRBV7-9|TRBJ2-7|TRBD1
CASSLKLGDRGYEQYF
TGTGCCAGCAGCTTAAAATTGGGGGACAGGGGCTACGAGCAGTACTTC
>.|TRBV6-6|TRBJ1-2|TRBD1
CARITGDGYTF
TGTGCCAGAATCACAGGGGATGGCTACACCTTC
>.|TRBV30|TRBJ2-7|TRBD1
CAWRSGTGNNEQYF
TGTGCCTGGAGGTCCGGGACAGGGAACAACGAGCAGTACTTC
>.|TRBV5-1|TRBJ2-7|.
CASSWTDTYEQYF
TGCGCCAGCAGCTGGACTGATACCTACGAGCAGTACTTC
>few|TRBV19|TRBJ1-1|TRBD1
CASSWEPGQGAFAFF
TGTGCCAGTAGTTGGGAACCGGGACAGGGGGCGTTTGCTTTCTTT
>.|TRBV19|TRBJ2-4|.
CASNESPKNIQYF
TGTGCCAGTAACGAGAGTCCTAAAAACATTCAGTACTTC
>.|TRBV14|TRBJ2-5|.
CASSQDLRAGEETQYF
TGTGCCAGCAGCCAAGATCTAAGGGCAGGGGAAGAGACCCAGTACTTC
>.|TRBV7-9|TRBJ2-7|.
CASSVDTAYEQYF
TGTGCCAGCAGCGTCGACACTGCCTACGAGCAGTACTTC
>.|TRBV5-6|TRBJ2-7|.
CASSDRDNSYEQYF
TGTGCCAGCAGCGACCGGGACAACTCCTACGAGCAGTACTTC
>once|TRBV9|TRBJ2-3|TRBD2
CASSGPSGASTDTQYF
TGTGCCAGCAGCGGACCTAGCGGGGCGAGCACAGATACGCAGTATTTT
>once|TRBV6-5|TRBJ1-3|.
CASRTDSGNTIYF
TGTGCCAGCAGGACAGACTCTGGAAACACCATATATTTT
>few|TRBV29-1|TRBJ1-1|.
CSARGRGRGTEAFF
TGCAGCGCCCGTGGGCGGGGACGGGGCACTGAAGCTTTCTTT
>.|TRBV7-2|TRBJ2-1|TRBD2
CASGTSGIIGEQFF
TGTGCCAGCGGAACTAGCGGGATAATAGGAGAGCAGTTCTTC
>.|TRBV7-9|TRBJ1-6|.
CASSLPRGNSPLHF
TGTGCCAGCAGCTTACCCAGGGGTAATTCACCCCTCCACTTT
>.|TRBV28|TRBJ1-6|TRBD1
CASSPPGTGIIPLHF
TGTGCCAGCAGTCCACCCGGGACAGGGATCATACCCCTCCACTTT
>.|TRBV18|TRBJ2-5|.
CASSQIQLLQETQYF
TGTGCCAGCTCACAAATACAGCTTCTACAAGAGACCCAGTACTTC
>once|TRBV3-1/TRBV3-2|TRBJ1-1|TRBD1
CASSQGGQGVDTEAFF
TGTGCCAGCAGCCAAGGAGGGCAGGGGGTGGACACTGAAGCTTTCTTT
>.|TRBV2|TRBJ2-7|.
CASSVELVSYEQYF
TGTGCCAGCAGTGTCGAGTTGGTCTCCTACGAGCAGTACTTC
>.|TRBV7-2|TRBJ2-3|TRBD1
CASSEQGFGTDTQYF
TGTGCCAGCAGCGAACAGGGGTTCGGCACAGATACGCAGTATTTT
>.|TRBV29-1|TRBJ2-7|.
CSAQTVYEQYF
TGCAGCGCCCAGACAGTTTACGAGCAGTACTTC
>.|TRBV2|TRBJ2-1|.
CASSETGASNEQFF
TGTGCCAGCAGTGAAACGGGAGCTTCCAATGAGCAGTTCTTC
>.|TRBV6-5|TRBJ2-7|TRBD1
CASRRDRVAYEQYF
TGTGCCAGTCGCCGGGACAGGGTTGCCTACGAGCAGTACTTC
>.|TRBV13|TRBJ2-1|TRBD1
CASSLVFWTGEGGEQFF
TGTGCCAGCAGCTTAGTGTTTTGGACAGGGGAGGGGGGTGAGCAGTTCTTC
>.|TRBV7-9|TRBJ1-4|.
CASSTGGLGEKLFF
TGTGCCAGCAGCACAGGAGGGTTAGGGGAAAAACTGTTTTTT
>.|TRBV7-2|TRBJ1-2|TRBD1
CASSLARQGARGYTF
TGTGCCAGCAGCTTAGCGCGACAGGGGGCGCGTGGCTACACCTTC
>.|TRBV6-5|TRBJ2-7|.
CASSYLPQISYEQYF
TGTGCCAGCAGTTACTTACCACAGATCTCCTACGAGCAGTACTTC
>.|TRBV5-4|TRBJ2-5|TRBD2
CASSLLLAGGFVETQYF
TGTGCCAGCAGCTTATTACTAGCGGGAGGTTTTGTAGAGACCCAGTACTTC